This T cell receptor (beta chain) was recovered during a study of blood T cell repertoires in COVID-19. Study-level information: PBMCs, B-cell-depleted T cells, or T cells were the source of the cDNA or gDNA that made up the material.

Patients from Seattle were sampled longitudinally, starting during active infection. In the source study's methods: For nucleated cells, counts were estimated from reference gene primer amplification. The data were produced by immunoSEQ multiplex PCR, yet TCRdb's version contains in-frame clones alone and is incomplete. Clone size and V and J calls were adopted from that table, with D and trimming inferred from the DNA. The sample shows 250,000 to 300,000 clones, approximately 87% of them seen only once. The CDR3 has 12 residues. Germline V gene data show CDR1 as DFQATT and CDR2 as SNEGSKA (reference sequence). The V end was cut by 3 bases, the J end by 3 bases, with 9 bases between.

This chain links TRBV20-1 with TRBJ2-7, with D possibly being TRBD1 (6 bases). The sequence came from a woman in her twenties or thirties with COVID-19, enrolled during active disease. Sequencing was performed on peripheral blood. CDR3 residues: CSASTRGYEQYF. In DNA form, the CDR3 reads TGCAGTGCTAGTACCAGGGGCTACGAGCAGTACTTC.